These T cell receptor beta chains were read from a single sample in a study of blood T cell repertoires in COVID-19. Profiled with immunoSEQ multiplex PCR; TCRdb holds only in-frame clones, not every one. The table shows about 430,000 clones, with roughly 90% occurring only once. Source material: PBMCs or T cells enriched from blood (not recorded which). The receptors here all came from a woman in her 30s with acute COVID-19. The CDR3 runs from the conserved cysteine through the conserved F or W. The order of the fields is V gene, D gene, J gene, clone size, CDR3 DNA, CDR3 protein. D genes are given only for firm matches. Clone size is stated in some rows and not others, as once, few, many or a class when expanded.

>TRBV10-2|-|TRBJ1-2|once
TGCGCCAGCAGGGTAGGGGACTATGGCTACACCTTC
CASRVGDYGYTF
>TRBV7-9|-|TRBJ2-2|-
TGTGCCAGCAGTCTTTCGGGGGGCGTCACCGGGGAGCTGTTTTTT
CASSLSGGVTGELFF
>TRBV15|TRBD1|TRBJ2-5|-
TGTGCCACCAGCGAAGGGGACAGACAAGAGACCCAGTACTTC
CATSEGDRQETQYF
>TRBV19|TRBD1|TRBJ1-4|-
TGTGCCAGTAGTTTGGGACAGTCGAAACTGTTTTTT
CASSLGQSKLFF
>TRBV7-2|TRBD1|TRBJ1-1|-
TGTGCCAGCAGCGCCGGGACAGCCTACACTGAAGCTTTCTTT
CASSAGTAYTEAFF
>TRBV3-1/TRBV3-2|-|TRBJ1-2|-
TGTGCCAGCAGCTATCAGGGCTATAACTATGGCTACACCTTC
CASSYQGYNYGYTF
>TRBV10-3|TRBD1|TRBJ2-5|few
TGTGCCATCAGTGAGGGACAGGGTATACAAGAGACCCAGTACTTC
CAISEGQGIQETQYF
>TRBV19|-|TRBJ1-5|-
TGTGCCAGTAGTATAGGGGGACTGTCTAATCAGCCCCAGCATTTT
CASSIGGLSNQPQHF
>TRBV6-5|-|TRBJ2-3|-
TGTGCCAGCAACCGGACACCTCGCGGCACAGATACGCAGTATTTT
CASNRTPRGTDTQYF
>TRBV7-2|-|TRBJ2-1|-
TGTGCCAGCAGCTTAGAGGAGACGGGGGAGCAGTTCTTC
CASSLEETGEQFF
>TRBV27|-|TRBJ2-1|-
TGTGCCAGCAGTTTAGGGCAGGGTTTACGGCAGTTCTTC
CASSLGQGLRQFF
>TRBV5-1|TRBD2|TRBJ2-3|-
TGCGCCAGCAGCTGGGGGACCCTAGCGGGGGGCGCAGATACGCAGTATTTT
CASSWGTLAGGADTQYF
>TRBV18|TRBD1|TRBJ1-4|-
TGTGCCAGCTCACCACCGGGGACAGCGGGTGAAAAACTGTTTTTT
CASSPPGTAGEKLFF
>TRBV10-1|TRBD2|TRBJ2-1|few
TGCGCCAGCAGGACTAGCGGATACTACAATGAGCAGTTCTTC
CASRTSGYYNEQFF
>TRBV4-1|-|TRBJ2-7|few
TGCGCCAGCAGCCCCGAAAGGGGTGAGCAGTACTTC
CASSPERGEQYF
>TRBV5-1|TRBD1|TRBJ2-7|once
TGCGCCAGCAGCTTGACCAGGGGGAGCTACGAGCAGTACTTC
CASSLTRGSYEQYF
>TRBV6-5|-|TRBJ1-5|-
TGTGCCAGCAATATAGAGGGTGACCAGCCCCAGCATTTT
CASNIEGDQPQHF
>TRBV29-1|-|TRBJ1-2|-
TGCAGCGTTGAATCACACGGCTACACCTTC
CSVESHGYTF
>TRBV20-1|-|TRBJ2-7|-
TGCAGTGCTAGAAGGGCGGGAGAGCAGTACTTC
CSARRAGEQYF
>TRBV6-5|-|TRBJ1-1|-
TGTGCCAGCAGTTACTCGATAGGGGGCACTGAAGCTTTCTTT
CASSYSIGGTEAFF
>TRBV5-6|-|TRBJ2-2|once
TGTGCCAGCAGCTTGGTGGGCGGGGTGAACACCGGGGAGCTGTTTTTT
CASSLVGGVNTGELFF
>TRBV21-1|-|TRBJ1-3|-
TGTGCCAGCAGCAAAGATTCCCAATCGGGCTCTGGAAACACCATATATTTT
CASSKDSQSGSGNTIYF
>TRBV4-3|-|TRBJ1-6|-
TGCGCCAGCAGCCAAGATCCCAGGGGTTCTGCTTCACCCCTCCACTTT
CASSQDPRGSASPLHF
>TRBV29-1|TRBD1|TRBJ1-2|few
TGCAGCGGAGGGACAGGGGATGGCTACACCTTC
CSGGTGDGYTF
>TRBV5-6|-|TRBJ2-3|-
TGTGCCAGCAGCTTGGCCGCTCGTCAGGGCACAGATACGCAGTATTTT
CASSLAARQGTDTQYF
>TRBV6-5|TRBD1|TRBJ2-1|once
TGTGCCAGCACCAGGACAGGGGCCTACAATGAGCAGTTCTTC
CASTRTGAYNEQFF
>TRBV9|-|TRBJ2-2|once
TGTGCCAGCAATCCAGGGTGGGCCGGGGAGCTGTTTTTT
CASNPGWAGELFF
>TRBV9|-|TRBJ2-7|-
TGTGCCAGCAGCGATTCGGTGGGGCCATCCTACGAGCAGTACTTC
CASSDSVGPSYEQYF
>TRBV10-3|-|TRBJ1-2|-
TGTGCCATCAGTGCCGGGGGTAGGGCAGGTGGCTACACCTTC
CAISAGGRAGGYTF